This entry is about one T cell receptor beta chain. Its antigen is still unknown. This table comes from immunoSEQ multiplex PCR, and its TCRdb copy is limited to in-frame clones, with some not included. The sample lists around 140,000 clones, 93% occurring once. The data originate from a study of T cell responses to AZD1222 COVID-19 vaccine. Regarding the study as a whole: The repertoires were collected only after the peak T cell response.

CDR3 length: 17 amino acids. Germline V gene lookup returns CDR1 SEHNR and CDR2 FQNEAQ (reference sequence). The ends lost 6 bases at V and 2 bases at J; junction bases unmatched: 8. The gene calls are TRBV7-9 and TRBJ1-3, with 12 bases lining up with TRBD1. The clonotype originates from an adult in good health. Here the sequenced sample was peripheral blood, taken on day 0 of AZD1222 vaccination. CDR3 coding DNA: TGTGCCAGCAGTTTTACGGGACAGGGGGCCCCTGGAAACACCATATATTTT. Amino acids: CASSFTGQGAPGNTIYF.